A selection of T cell receptor beta chains follows, all from one sample in a study of blood T cell repertoires in COVID-19. Here immunoSEQ multiplex PCR was the method, and the copy in TCRdb shows in-frame clones only, minus some. The sample shows around 270,000 clones, over 70% of them seen only once. The sequenced material came from PBMCs or T cells enriched from blood (not recorded which). These receptor sequences come from a woman aged 40 to 50 who had been exposed to COVID-19. Each CDR3 is given with its conserved first and last residue. The D gene is left open where the match is weak. Some rows mark clone size as missing; the rest say once, few, many or name a class of expanded clone.

j_call,v_call,clone_size,d_call,cdr3_nt,cdr3_aa
TRBJ1-2,TRBV28,NA,NA,TGTGCCAGCAGTCCGTCCAACTATGGCTACACCTTC,CASSPSNYGYTF
TRBJ1-5,TRBV28,NA,NA,TGTGCCAGCTTCGGGGAGGGCAATCAGCCCCAGCATTTT,CASFGEGNQPQHF
TRBJ2-5,TRBV20-1,NA,NA,TGCAGTGCTCTCCGTCCCGGGACCCAGTACTTC,CSALRPGTQYF
TRBJ2-1,TRBV5-4,NA,NA,TGTGCCAGCAGCTTCGGACTATCGGCGGACAATGAGCAGTTCTTC,CASSFGLSADNEQFF
TRBJ1-5,TRBV6-2/TRBV6-3,NA,NA,TGTGCCAGCAGCGATCTCACGGTCGGGCAGCCCCAGCATTTT,CASSDLTVGQPQHF
TRBJ1-1,TRBV9,NA,NA,TGTGCCAGCAGCTCCACGATTGGGGGGACTGAAGCTTTCTTT,CASSSTIGGTEAFF
TRBJ1-5,TRBV12-5,NA,TRBD1,TGTGCTAGTGGTTTGGTCGTAGGGACAGTTTATAGCAATCAGCCCCAGCATTTT,CASGLVVGTVYSNQPQHF
TRBJ1-2,TRBV27,NA,NA,TGTGCCAGCAGTTGGGGGCTCGACTATGGCTACACCTTC,CASSWGLDYGYTF
TRBJ1-5,TRBV21-1,NA,NA,TGTGCCAGCAGCAATTGGGGACAGAACAATCAGCCCCAGCATTTT,CASSNWGQNNQPQHF
TRBJ1-4,TRBV30,NA,TRBD1,TGTGCCTGGAGTGCTGGGACAGGGTTAAATGAAAAACTGTTTTTT,CAWSAGTGLNEKLFF
TRBJ1-4,TRBV5-8,NA,NA,TGTGCCAGCAGCCGTCAGGGAGGGGGTGAAAAACTGTTTTTT,CASSRQGGGEKLFF
TRBJ2-7,TRBV6-5,NA,TRBD1,TGTGCCAGCAGTTACCTTGCAGGGGGCCACGAGCAGTACTTC,CASSYLAGGHEQYF
TRBJ2-1,TRBV6-2/TRBV6-3,NA,TRBD2,TGTGCCAGCAGTTACGCGGGAGGGAGGGGGAATGAGCAGTTCTTC,CASSYAGGRGNEQFF
TRBJ2-5,TRBV18,NA,NA,TGTGCCAGCTCACCTGAATCAGGGCGGGAGACCCAGTACTTC,CASSPESGRETQYF
TRBJ2-3,TRBV2,NA,TRBD1,TGTGCCAGCAGTTTCTTAGGACAGGGAACAGATACGCAGTATTTT,CASSFLGQGTDTQYF
TRBJ2-1,TRBV10-1,NA,NA,TGCGCCAGCAGTGAGAGACTATCCCTATTTATTTACAATGAGCAGTTCTTC,CASSERLSLFIYNEQFF
TRBJ2-3,TRBV4-1,NA,TRBD1,TGCGCCAGCAGCCAAGGATGGGACAGGAACACAGATACGCAGTATTTT,CASSQGWDRNTDTQYF
TRBJ1-5,TRBV28,NA,NA,TGTGCCAGCAGTTTATCCCGGACAGCTTCGGTTTTCGGAAGCAATCAGCCCCAGCATTTT,CASSLSRTASVFGSNQPQHF
TRBJ2-7,TRBV6-5,once,NA,TGTGCCAGCAGTTATGGTGTTGGGCCCTACGAGCAGTACTTC,CASSYGVGPYEQYF
TRBJ1-6,TRBV25-1,NA,TRBD1,TGTGCCAGCAGTGACGACAGGGTAGGCGTTCATTCACCCCTCCACTTT,CASSDDRVGVHSPLHF
TRBJ2-6,TRBV6-6,NA,NA,TGTGCCAGCAGTCGAAATCCGGGACACCAGGCACACTCTGGGGCCAACGTCCTGACTTTC,CASSRNPGHQAHSGANVLTF
TRBJ1-2,TRBV19,NA,NA,TGTGCCAGTAGTACACAGGGTCAGGGAGGCTACACCTTC,CASSTQGQGGYTF
TRBJ1-6,TRBV5-1,NA,NA,TGCGCCAGCAGCCTAAGCACGACAGGTAGCTCCTATAATTCACCCCTCCACTTT,CASSLSTTGSSYNSPLHF
TRBJ1-5,TRBV5-6,NA,NA,TGTGCCAGCAGCTTCCAGGCTAGCAATCAGCCCCAGCATTTT,CASSFQASNQPQHF
TRBJ1-1,TRBV7-9,NA,NA,TGTGCCAGCAGCTTCGTCCGGGGATTGAACACTGAAGCTTTCTTT,CASSFVRGLNTEAFF
TRBJ2-7,TRBV2,NA,NA,TGTGCCAGCAGTGGTCCCCCAGTCTCCTACGAGCAGTACTTC,CASSGPPVSYEQYF
TRBJ1-4,TRBV2,NA,NA,TGTGCCAGCAGTGGACAGGACACAACTAATGAAAAACTGTTTTTT,CASSGQDTTNEKLFF
TRBJ1-3,TRBV5-4,NA,NA,TGTGCCAGCAGCTTACTACGAACAGGGCGCTCTGGAAACACCATATATTTT,CASSLLRTGRSGNTIYF
TRBJ2-5,TRBV5-5,NA,NA,TGTGCCAGCAGCTTGGACCCCGGCCAAGAGACCCAGTACTTC,CASSLDPGQETQYF
TRBJ2-3,TRBV27,NA,NA,TGTGCCAGCAGTTTCCCTAGCAGGCCGAGCACAGATACGCAGTATTTT,CASSFPSRPSTDTQYF
TRBJ2-2,TRBV14,NA,NA,TGTGCCAGCAGCCAAGATAGGACACTAGACGGGAGGCTGTTTTTT,CASSQDRTLDGRLFF
TRBJ1-2,TRBV6-5,NA,NA,TGTGCCAGCAGGCTGACAGGCACTAACTATGGCTACACCTTC,CASRLTGTNYGYTF
TRBJ1-2,TRBV2,NA,NA,TGTGCCAGCACCCCGTGGGACACAAATACGTGGGGCTACACCTTC,CASTPWDTNTWGYTF